This is a list of T cell receptor beta chains from one sample in a study of somatic mutations in cytotoxic T cells in rheumatoid arthritis. Profiled with immunoSEQ multiplex PCR; TCRdb holds only in-frame clones, not every one. The sample yields 15,000 to 20,000 clones, roughly 80% seen once. The sequencing sample was made of CD8+ T cells sorted from blood. The receptors shown here come from an adult with rheumatoid arthritis. The CDR3 runs from the conserved cysteine through the conserved F or W.

TRBJ1-5,TRBV28,CASSRRDGPNQPQHF
TRBJ2-1,TRBV6-5,CASSAGLLGEQFF
TRBJ2-5,TRBV13,CASRRTSGGAWETQYF
TRBJ2-3,TRBV2,CASGHGAGINTDTQYF
TRBJ1-6,TRBV5-1,CASSLGRPAYNSPLHF
TRBJ2-1,TRBV10-1,CASSELVLGEQFF
TRBJ2-5,TRBV6-1,CASGGAWTSRETQYF
TRBJ1-6,TRBV28,CASSLTSRGNYNSPLHF
TRBJ1-1,TRBV29-1,CSVGGRSEAFF
TRBJ2-1,TRBV18,CASSPVPGTSGNNEQFF
TRBJ1-1,TRBV5-1,CASSYYRGRGMNTEAFF
TRBJ1-1,TRBV6-1,CASSDGPSYTEAFF
TRBJ2-7,TRBV6-5,CASSYGQGGYYEQYF
TRBJ2-3,TRBV7-6,CASSLAGGRTDTQYF
TRBJ2-1,TRBV5-1,CASSPDRGLYNEQFF
TRBJ2-2,TRBV5-1,CASSPNSQNTGELFF
TRBJ1-5,TRBV2,CASNPRGGRNQPQHF
TRBJ1-6,TRBV5-4,CASSPATSYNSPLHF
TRBJ1-1,TRBV6-1,CASSVRTGPEAFF
TRBJ2-5,TRBV7-2,CASSPGYRWQETQYF
TRBJ2-7,TRBV7-9,CASSLGGVTGHQYEQYF
TRBJ2-3,TRBV9,CASSPRDRDLVDTQYF
TRBJ1-1,TRBV7-9,CASSKNTEAFF
TRBJ1-2,TRBV29-1,CSVEDETYGYTF
TRBJ2-7,TRBV6-5,CASRGTTNEQYF
TRBJ2-1,TRBV27,CASTATLLDEQFF
TRBJ2-1,TRBV7-9,CASSFTNRDSTKNEQFF
TRBJ2-7,TRBV4-2,CASSQDRFSDEQYF
TRBJ2-3,TRBV4-1,CASSQDRTGMGTDTQYF
TRBJ2-1,TRBV5-1,CASSWGTTPYDEQFF
TRBJ2-1,TRBV9,CASSAQTGRNEQFF
TRBJ1-6,TRBV5-8,CASSWDRGTLNSPLHF
-,TRBV10-3,CAMQTGNSYEQYF
TRBJ1-1,TRBV5-1,CASSFSNGQPNTEAFF
TRBJ1-5,TRBV7-9,CASSLGGGNQPQHF
TRBJ2-1,TRBV9,CASSVDYNEQFF
TRBJ2-1,TRBV10-2,CASLQTIHEQFF
TRBJ1-5,TRBV28,CASSFPGATGPQHF
TRBJ2-1,TRBV27,CASSTPFGGRGNEQFF
TRBJ2-7,TRBV10-3,CAISESGPRATYEQYF
TRBJ1-5,TRBV20-1,CSASQPQHF
TRBJ2-2,TRBV28,CASTRLQNTGELFF
TRBJ2-2,TRBV6-5,CASSYRQGRGTGELFF
TRBJ2-1,TRBV6-5,CASSHLGPNNEQFF
TRBJ2-7,TRBV7-6,CASSSAGTASGEQYF
TRBJ2-7,TRBV10-2,CATSGGRAYEQYF
TRBJ2-4,TRBV11-2,CASSLGTGGTDIQYF
TRBJ2-1,TRBV18,CASSPEDGSSYNEQFF
TRBJ2-3,TRBV2,CASPGLSGGTDTQYF
TRBJ1-6,TRBV19,CASSPTGRDSPLHF
TRBJ1-1,TRBV27,CASSLGQTNTEAFF
TRBJ2-5,TRBV5-4,CASSLATASGTQYF
TRBJ2-2,TRBV18,CASSPGDTGELFF
TRBJ2-3,TRBV6-1,CASSEQGARSDTQYF
TRBJ2-1,TRBV5-6,CASSSTSYNEQFF